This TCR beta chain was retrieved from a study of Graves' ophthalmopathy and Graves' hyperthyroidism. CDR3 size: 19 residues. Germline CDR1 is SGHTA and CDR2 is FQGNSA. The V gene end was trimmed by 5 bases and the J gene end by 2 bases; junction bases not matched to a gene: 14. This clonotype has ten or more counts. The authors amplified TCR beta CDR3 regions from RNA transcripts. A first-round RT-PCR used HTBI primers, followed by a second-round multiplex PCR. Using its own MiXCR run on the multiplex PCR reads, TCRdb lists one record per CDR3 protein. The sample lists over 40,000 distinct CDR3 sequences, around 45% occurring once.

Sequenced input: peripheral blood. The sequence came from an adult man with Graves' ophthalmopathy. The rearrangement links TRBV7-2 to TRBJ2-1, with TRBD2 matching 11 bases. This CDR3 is CASSPRGGTSGPPYNEQFF. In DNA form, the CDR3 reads TGTGCCAGCAGCCCCCGGGGCGGGACTAGCGGACCACCCTACAATGAGCAGTTCTTC.